These T cell receptor beta chains were read from a single sample in a study of T cells in Graves' hyperthyroidism and ophthalmopathy. Each CDR3 protein is one row after TCRdb ran MiXCR on the multiplex PCR reads. The table includes under 350,000 distinct CDR3 sequences, 17% detected once. The sample was blood. Receptor source: a woman aged 55-75 years with Graves' ophthalmopathy. Both conserved end residues are part of each CDR3. A D gene is named only where the DNA matches it firmly. Size is stated for part of the rows, as once, few or many counts, or as a class when the clone is expanded.

abundance	v_gene	len	j_gene	d_gene	CDR3aa	CDR3nt
many	TRBV19	11	TRBJ1-2	.	CASSGAGGYTF	TGTGCCAGCTCAGGGGCAGGCGGCTACACCTTC
many	TRBV7-9	15	TRBJ1-2	.	CASSPAEADLYGYTF	TGTGCCAGCAGCCCAGCCGAGGCAGACCTCTATGGCTACACCTTC
.	TRBV19	14	TRBJ1-1	.	CASNEGRLNTEAFF	TGTGCCAGCAACGAGGGCAGGCTGAACACTGAAGCTTTCTTT
few	TRBV18	16	TRBJ2-7	TRBD1	CASSPRGQGVSYEQYF	TGTGCCAGCTCACCACGGGGACAGGGGGTTTCATACGAGCAGTACTTC
many	TRBV7-3	13	TRBJ2-7	.	CASSLDGTYEQYF	TGTGCCAGCAGCTTAGACGGAACCTACGAGCAGTACTTC
many	TRBV24-1	15	TRBJ1-1	.	CATSDARKGQTEAFF	TGTGCCACCAGTGATGCACGCAAAGGACAGACTGAAGCTTTCTTT
few	TRBV9	14	TRBJ2-3	.	CASSVGRVTDTQYF	TGTGCCAGCAGCGTAGGCAGGGTCACAGATACGCAGTATTTT
many	TRBV6-6	16	TRBJ2-7	.	CASSYSKFSIDYEQYF	TGTGCCAGCAGTTACTCGAAATTCAGTATCGACTACGAGCAGTACTTC
.	TRBV4-3	16	TRBJ2-1	.	CASSQDIGSSYNEQFF	TGCGCCAGCAGCCAAGATATAGGTTCCTCCTACAATGAGCAGTTCTTC
few	TRBV6-1	15	TRBJ2-3	.	CASSYMGGSTDTQYF	TGTGCCAGCAGTTATATGGGCGGGAGCACAGATACGCAGTATTTT
.	TRBV4-3	15	TRBJ1-3	.	CASSRTTRSGNTIYF	TGCGCCAGCAGCCGGACCACAAGGAGTGGAAACACCATATATTTT
few	TRBV6-1	14	TRBJ2-7	TRBD2	CASKSGGALYEQYF	TGTGCCAGCAAAAGCGGGGGGGCATTGTATGAGCAGTACTTC
many	TRBV11-2	17	TRBJ1-6	.	CASSLDSQGDYNSPLHF	TGTGCCAGCAGCTTAGATAGCCAGGGCGACTATAATTCACCCCTCCACTTT
many	TRBV11-2	16	TRBJ1-2	TRBD1	CASSAMGTGGGYGYTF	TGTGCCAGCAGCGCCATGGGGACAGGGGGCGGCTATGGCTACACCTTC
few	TRBV20-1	14	TRBJ1-2	.	CSARYTGIYYGYTF	TGCAGTGCTAGATATACAGGGATTTACTATGGCTACACCTTC
many	TRBV20-1	14	TRBJ2-7	TRBD2	CSADPLVAGSEQYF	TGCAGTGCTGACCCCCTAGTAGCGGGGTCCGAGCAGTACTTC
.	TRBV7-6	17	TRBJ1-4	.	CASSLASPLATNEKLFF	TGTGCCAGCAGCTTAGCCTCCCCCCTTGCAACTAATGAAAAACTGTTTTTT
many	TRBV3-1	15	TRBJ2-2	.	CASSQGVSDTGELFF	TGTGCCAGCAGCCAAGGCGTGTCCGACACCGGGGAGCTGTTTTTT
.	TRBV6-6	11	TRBJ2-1	.	CASSYSEEQFF	TGTGCCAGCAGTTACTCGGAAGAGCAGTTCTTC
many	TRBV29-1	13	TRBJ2-1	.	CSVEGLTYNEQFF	TGCAGCGTTGAGGGGCTGACCTACAATGAGCAGTTCTTC
many	TRBV20-1	16	TRBJ1-1	.	CSASPIPGYMNTEAFF	TGCAGTGCTAGCCCTATTCCGGGATACATGAACACTGAAGCTTTCTTT
once	TRBV24-1	16	TRBJ1-5	TRBD1	CATSDAGTGGNQPQHF	TGTGCCACCAGTGACGCCGGGACAGGGGGCAATCAGCCCCAGCATTTT
.	TRBV7-2	15	TRBJ2-7	TRBD1	CASGLVGTGVHEQYF	TGTGCCAGCGGCTTAGTGGGGACAGGGGTCCACGAGCAGTACTTC
many	TRBV20-1	13	TRBJ2-7	.	CSARGRSSYEQYF	TGCAGTGCTCGGGGTCGGAGCTCCTACGAGCAGTACTTC
many	TRBV2	14	TRBJ1-1	TRBD1	CASSRGSGGTEAFF	TGTGCCAGCAGCAGGGGGTCTGGTGGAACTGAAGCTTTCTTT
few	TRBV20-1	13	TRBJ1-4	.	CSASWGESEKLFF	TGCAGTGCTAGTTGGGGGGAAAGTGAAAAACTGTTTTTT
many	TRBV5-1	17	TRBJ2-7	.	CASNYAGTSGSPGEQYF	TGCGCCAGCAATTATGCCGGGACCAGTGGCAGTCCGGGCGAGCAGTACTTC
many	TRBV28	14	TRBJ1-1	.	CASSPWGVGAEAFF	TGTGCCAGCAGTCCCTGGGGGGTTGGGGCTGAAGCTTTCTTT
many	TRBV30	12	TRBJ2-1	.	CAWTTGYNEQFF	TGTGCCTGGACCACAGGCTACAATGAGCAGTTCTTC
many	TRBV20-1	14	TRBJ1-3	.	CSARNTDSGNTIYF	TGCAGTGCTAGAAACACGGACTCTGGAAACACCATATATTTT
many	TRBV9	14	TRBJ2-7	TRBD1	CASSAGDRNYEQYF	TGTGCCAGCAGCGCAGGGGACAGAAACTACGAGCAGTACTTC
many	TRBV7-2	15	TRBJ1-6	.	CASSLRRTYNSPLHF	TGTGCCAGCAGCTTACGGCGGACCTATAATTCACCCCTCCACTTT
.	TRBV7-8	14	TRBJ2-7	.	CASSLVTQVHEQYF	TGTGCCAGCAGCTTAGTCACACAGGTCCACGAGCAGTACTTC
many	TRBV28	18	TRBJ2-7	.	CASSLTPLQGGVTGEQYF	TGTGCCAGCAGCCTAACACCGCTTCAAGGGGGAGTAACGGGCGAGCAGTACTTC
many	TRBV7-2	17	TRBJ2-1	TRBD2	CASSRAGLAGYNNEQFF	TGTGCCAGCAGCCGGGCGGGACTAGCGGGGTACAACAATGAGCAGTTCTTC
.	TRBV5-1	16	TRBJ2-2	.	CASSLVGPTNTGELFF	TGCGCCAGCAGCTTGGTGGGCCCTACGAACACCGGGGAGCTGTTTTTT
many	TRBV7-8	15	TRBJ2-1	TRBD1	CASREQGSSYNEQFF	TGTGCCAGCAGAGAACAGGGGAGCTCCTACAATGAGCAGTTCTTC
many	TRBV3-1	16	TRBJ1-1	TRBD1	CASSRFPGRGRTEAFF	TGTGCCAGCAGCCGCTTCCCGGGCAGGGGGCGAACTGAAGCTTTCTTT
.	TRBV6-5	14	TRBJ1-2	.	CASSYSRGNYGYTF	TGTGCCAGCAGTTACTCGAGAGGGAACTATGGCTACACCTTC
.	TRBV27	14	TRBJ2-5	.	CASSRGGTQETQYF	TGTGCCAGCAGTAGAGGGGGGACCCAAGAGACCCAGTACTTC
.	TRBV5-1	14	TRBJ1-4	.	CASCGRTDNEKLFF	TGCGCCAGCTGCGGGAGGACGGATAATGAAAAACTGTTTTTT